This T cell receptor beta chain was observed in a study of T-cell memory formation after mild COVID-19. V gave up 4 bases and J gave up 8 bases, with 23 bases separating them. CDR1 SGHRS and CDR2 YFSETQ come from the germline V gene. This CDR3 comprises 16 residues. 5'RACE with constant-segment primers yielded barcoded, UMI-tagged TCR alpha and TCR beta cDNA libraries. Via MiXCR, TCRdb re-called the 5' RACE reads, giving one row per CDR3 protein. The sample includes around 300,000 distinct CDR3 sequences, 15% to 20% of them seen just once. Sequenced input: PBMCs or a T cell subset sorted from them (not recorded which). The chain couples TRBV5-1 to TRBJ2-3; tentatively, D is TRBD1 (6 bases). The sequence derives from a man aged 18 to 30 who had mild COVID-19 (a few samples of this study predate the infection). Cell type and time point are not known. The CDR3 DNA is TGCGCCAGCAGCAGAGAAGGGACATCAAACGCGGGTACGCAGTATTTT. It translates to CASSREGTSNAGTQYF. Drawing the rest from reference TRBV5-1 and TRBJ2-3, the complete variable domain is KAGVTQTPRYLIKTRGQQVTLSCSPISGHRSVSWYQQTPGQGLQFLFEYFSETQRNKGNFPGRFSGRQFSNSRSEMNVSTLELGDSALYLCASSREGTSNAGTQYFGPGTRLTVL.